The clone carrying this T cell receptor beta chain has just a few counts. At one end, the junction sequence differs from germline, possibly due to a read error. The entry originates in a study of blood T cells in healthy people across ages. A second PCR of about 6 to 11 cycles used a sample-barcoded 5' primer and a J-beta primer mix. Via MiXCR, TCRdb re-called the 5' RACE reads, giving one row per CDR3 protein. The table includes around 1,900,000 distinct CDR3 sequences, 39% detected once. The sample was blood. This receptor was identified in a human donor in good health.

The CDR3 reads CSAEDGTAYGYTF. CDR3 DNA: TGCAGCGCTGAAGATGGGACAGCCTATGGCTACACCTTC. The genes are TRBV29-1 and TRBJ1-2; 7 nucleotides match TRBD1. The CDR3 length is 13 residues. Looked up from germline, CDR1 is SQVTM and CDR2 is ANQGSEA.